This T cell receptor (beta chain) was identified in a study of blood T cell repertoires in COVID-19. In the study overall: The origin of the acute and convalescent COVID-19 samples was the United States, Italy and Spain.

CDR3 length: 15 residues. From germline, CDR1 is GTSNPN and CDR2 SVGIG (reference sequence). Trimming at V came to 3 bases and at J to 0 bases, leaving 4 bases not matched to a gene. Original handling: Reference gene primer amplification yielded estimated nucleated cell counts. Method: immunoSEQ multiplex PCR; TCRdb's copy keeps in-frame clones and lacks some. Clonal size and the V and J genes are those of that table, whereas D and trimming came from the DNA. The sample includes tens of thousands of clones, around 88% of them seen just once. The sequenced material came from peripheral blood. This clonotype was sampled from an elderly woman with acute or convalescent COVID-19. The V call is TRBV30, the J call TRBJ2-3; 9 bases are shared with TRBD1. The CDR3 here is CAWSEGQGSTDTQYF. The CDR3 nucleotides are TGTGCCTGGAGCGAGGGACAGGGTAGCACAGATACGCAGTATTTT.